The source of this T cell receptor beta chain is a study of T cell responses to AZD1222 COVID-19 vaccine. The study's findings and limits: No day 14 peak samples; only post-peak repertoires were characterized. Dominant at 160-218 and 743-854, vaccine-associated CD4 TCRs also spanned spike. Unmutated regions of variants are reportedly targeted by nearly half of spike-specific TCRs. Most donors were white British and more were female, and clonal diversity was possibly underestimated.

In regard to this clone: Its antigen remains unidentified.

V was cut by 1 base and J by 6 bases, with 15 bases left in between. The CDR3 is made up of 16 amino acids. Germline V gene data show CDR1 as SGHTA and CDR2 as FQGNSA. The repertoire was sequenced with immunoSEQ multiplex PCR; TCRdb's copy has only in-frame clones and lacks some. The sample has about 77,000 clones, roughly 90% seen once. This rearrangement joins TRBV7-2 to TRBJ1-4; maybe TRBD1 (5 bases). The sample was peripheral blood, taken 28 days after the second AZD1222 dose. This clonotype was sampled from an adult who received the AZD1222 COVID-19 vaccine. CDR3 nucleotides: TGTGCCAGCAGCTTAGTTCCCTCGGGAGGGGATGAAAAACTGTTTTTT. Translated: CASSLVPSGGDEKLFF. The entire variable domain, with the rest obtained from reference TRBV7-2 and TRBJ1-4, is as follows: GAGVSQSPSNKVTEKGKDVELRCDPISGHTALYWYRQSLGQGLEFLIYFQGNSAPDKSGLPSDRFSAERTGGSVSTLTIQRTQQEDSAVYLCASSLVPSGGDEKLFFGSGTQLSVL.